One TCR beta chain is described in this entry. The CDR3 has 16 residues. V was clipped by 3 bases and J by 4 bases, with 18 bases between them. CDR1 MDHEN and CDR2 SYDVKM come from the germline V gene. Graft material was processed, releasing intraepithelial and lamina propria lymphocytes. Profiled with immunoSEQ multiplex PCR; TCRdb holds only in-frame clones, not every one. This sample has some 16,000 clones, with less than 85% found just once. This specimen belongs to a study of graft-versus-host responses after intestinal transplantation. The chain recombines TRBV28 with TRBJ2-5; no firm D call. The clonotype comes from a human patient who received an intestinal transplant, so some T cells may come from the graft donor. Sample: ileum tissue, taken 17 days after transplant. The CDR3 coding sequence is TGTGCCAGCAGTTTCCACCCGACTTACAAGGGAGAGACCCAGTACTTC. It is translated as CASSFHPTYKGETQYF.